Below, 14 T cell receptor beta chains from the same sample are listed, as sequenced in a study of early T cells in non-severe SARS-CoV-2 infection. TCRdb independently ran MiXCR on the 5' RACE reads; one entry per CDR3 protein. The sample includes some 75,000 distinct CDR3 sequences, approximately 13% of them seen just once. What was sequenced was whole blood. These receptors all stem from an adult who was a healthcare worker with PCR-confirmed SARS-CoV-2 infection or an uninfected control (not recorded which).

The V call is TRBV7-6, the J call TRBJ2-3; 9 positions agree with TRBD1. The V and J ends lost 1 base and 4 bases, in that order; junction bases with no gene match: 6. CDR1 is SGHVS, CDR2 FNYEAQ, per germline. The CDR3 covers 16 residues. The CDR3 loop is CASSLGPGQGADTQYF. CDR3 nucleotide sequence: TGTGCCAGCAGCTTAGGCCCGGGACAGGGCGCAGATACGCAGTATTTT.

This chain connects TRBV4-1 to TRBJ2-1; D remains unclear. The CDR3 sequence is 16 residues long. Trimming removed 2 bases at V and 5 bases at J, with 16 bases between. CDR1 is MGHRA, CDR2 YSYEKL, per germline. The CDR3 loop is CASSQPPRGENNEQFF. The CDR3 DNA reads as TGCGCCAGCAGCCAACCCCCCCGCGGAGAGAACAATGAGCAGTTCTTC.

At least ten counts were recorded for this clonotype. This rearrangement joins TRBV30 to TRBJ2-3; TRBD2 is a possible D gene (6 bases). Germline V gives CDR1 GTSNPN, CDR2 SVGIG (reference sequence). V lost 5 bases and J lost 1, with 16 bases in between. The CDR3 sequence is 15 residues long. The CDR3 DNA follows: TGTGCCTGGTCCCAAACGGGCGGGGGCACAGATACGCAGTATTTT. Residues: CAWSQTGGGTDTQYF.

The rearrangement joins TRBV6-5 to TRBJ2-1; D is possibly TRBD2 (6 bases). The CDR3 has 15 amino acids. Per the germline V gene, CDR1 is MNHEY and CDR2 is SVGAGI. Trimming shortened V by 8 bases and J by 2 bases, and 16 bases separated the two germline ends. CDR3 in DNA: TGTGCCAGCGGTATAGCGGTGATAACCTACAATGAGCAGTTCTTC. Protein sequence: CASGIAVITYNEQFF.

This rearrangement joins TRBV6-5 to TRBJ1-5; 8 bases are a match to TRBD1. After removal of 6 bases from V and 7 bases from J, the junction contained 8 bases not matched to a gene. Germline-derived CDR1 and CDR2 are MNHEY and SVGAGI. The CDR3 spans 14 residues. CDR3 sequence (DNA): TGTGCCAGCAGCCCCCGACAGGGGAACCAGCCCCAGCATTTT. It specifies CASSPRQGNQPQHF.

The J gene is TRBJ2-5, the V gene TRBV9; D is unresolved. The V and J ends lost 3 bases and 0 bases respectively, with 9 bases between them. Germline-derived CDR1 and CDR2 are SGDLS and YYNGEE. The CDR3 runs 14 residues. This CDR3 is CASSAVGHQETQYF. For the CDR3, the DNA is TGTGCCAGCAGCGCCGTCGGACACCAAGAGACCCAGTACTTC.

The chain carries TRBV14 and TRBJ1-1, with TRBD1 identical over 7 bases. Looked up from germline, CDR1 is SGHDN and CDR2 is FVKESK. This CDR3 has 16 residues. Trimming removed 4 bases from V and 0 bases from J; junction bases left unmatched: 8. The CDR3 spells CASSRRTGLLNTEAFF. In nucleotides, the CDR3 is TGTGCCAGCAGCCGTAGGACAGGACTCCTGAACACTGAAGCTTTCTTT.

The chain recombines TRBV9 with TRBJ2-1; D possibly corresponds to TRBD2 (6 bases). The length of the CDR3 is 10 residues. Trimming removed 7 bases at V and 9 bases at J, with 8 bases between. The germline CDR1 and CDR2 sequences are SGDLS and YYNGEE. The CDR3 is CASGGSEQFF. The CDR3 nucleotides are TGTGCCAGCGGGGGGTCTGAGCAGTTCTTC.

The chain links TRBV29-1 to TRBJ1-3, with D unresolved. The ends were cut back, 0 bases at V and 0 bases at J, with 9 bases in the middle. The CDR3 consists of 15 residues. The V gene's germline CDR1 is SQVTM and CDR2 ANQGSEA. The CDR3 protein is CSVEDLRPSGNTIYF. The CDR3, as DNA: TGCAGCGTTGAAGATCTACGGCCCTCTGGAAACACCATATATTTT.

This clonotype has only a few counts. The gene calls are TRBV6-5 and TRBJ1-3, with a possible D match to TRBD1 (6 bases). The CDR3 contains 21 residues. The germline V gene encodes CDR1 MNHEY and CDR2 SVGAGI. Trimming took off 7 bases at V and 4 bases at J, with 35 bases between the two ends. This CDR3 is CASTYRAFWSVNIQDGNTIYF. In nucleotides, the CDR3 is TGTGCCAGCACCTACAGGGCTTTTTGGTCAGTGAATATCCAGGACGGAAACACCATATATTTT.

This clonotype was seen many times. V is TRBV6-5 and J is TRBJ2-7, with 7 positions matching TRBD1. V gave up 3 bases and J gave up 3 bases; unmatched junction bases: 2. This CDR3 contains 13 residues. Looked up from germline, CDR1 is MNHEY and CDR2 is SVGAGI. CDR3 protein: CASSYGDSYEQYF. CDR3 nucleotide sequence: TGTGCCAGCAGTTATGGGGACAGCTACGAGCAGTACTTC.

This clonotype was counted ten times or more. This chain connects TRBV7-3 to TRBJ1-1, with a weak D call TRBD1 (5 bases). Germline V gene lookup returns CDR1 SGHTA and CDR2 FQGTGA. V dropped 1 base and J dropped 3 bases, with 18 bases sitting between them. The CDR3 is made up of 17 amino acids. For the CDR3, the DNA is TGTGCCAGCAGCTTAAAACCCCCTTTCCTAGGGGACACTGAAGCTTTCTTT. Protein sequence: CASSLKPPFLGDTEAFF.

This clonotype has at least ten counts. The chain recombines TRBV6-1 with TRBJ2-7; a possible D gene is TRBD1 (6 bases). V lost 6 bases to trimming and J lost 3 bases, with 12 bases between them. The CDR3 length is 13 residues. Per germline, CDR1 MNHNS and CDR2 SASEGT. The DNA for the CDR3 is TGTGCCAGCAGCCCGGACAGCGACTACGAGCAGTACTTC. This codes for CASSPDSDYEQYF.

This chain links TRBV15 with TRBJ1-2, with 8 bases lining up with TRBD1. Germline CDR1 is LNHNV and CDR2 is YYDKDF (reference sequence). This CDR3 has 14 residues. The ends lost 2 bases at V and 6 bases at J; junction bases unmatched: 5. The CDR3 loop is CATSRPGGSNGYTF. Here the CDR3 DNA reads TGTGCCACCAGCAGACCAGGGGGCTCGAATGGCTACACCTTC. Together with reference TRBV15 and TRBJ1-2, the CDR3 gives the full variable domain: DAMVIQNPRYQVTQFGKPVTLSCSQTLNHNVMYWYQQKSSQAPKLLFHYYDKDFNNEADTPDNFQSRRPNTSFCFLDIRSPGLGDTAMYLCATSRPGGSNGYTFGSGTRLTVV.